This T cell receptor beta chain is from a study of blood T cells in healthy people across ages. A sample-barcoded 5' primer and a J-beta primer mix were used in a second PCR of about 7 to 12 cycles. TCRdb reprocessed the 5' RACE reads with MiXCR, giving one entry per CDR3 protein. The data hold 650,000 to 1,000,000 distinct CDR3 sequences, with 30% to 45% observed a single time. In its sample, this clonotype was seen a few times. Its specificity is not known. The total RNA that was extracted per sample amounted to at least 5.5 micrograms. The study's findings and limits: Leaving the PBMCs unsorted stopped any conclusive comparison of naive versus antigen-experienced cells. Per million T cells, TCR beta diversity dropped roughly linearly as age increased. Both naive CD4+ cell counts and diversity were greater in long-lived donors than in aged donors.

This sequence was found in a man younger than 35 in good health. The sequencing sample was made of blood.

For the CDR3, the DNA is TGTGCCAGCAGCTTGGGGACAGGGGCTAATCAGCCCCAGCATTTT. This sequence encodes CASSLGTGANQPQHF. The genes are TRBV7-9 and TRBJ1-5; 10 bases line up with TRBD1. Germline V CDR1 and CDR2: SEHNR, FQNEAQ (reference sequence). With 3 bases clipped from V and 4 bases from J, the junction kept 3 bases outside the gene matches. CDR3 length: 15 residues.